This TCR beta chain was recovered during a study of blood T cell repertoires in COVID-19. The overall study: From the United States, Italy and Spain came samples of acute and convalescent COVID-19.

V dropped 4 bases and J dropped 1; count of bases not matched to a gene: 2. The CDR3 extends over 15 amino acids. The germline CDR1 and CDR2 sequences are MNHEY and SVGAGI. This table comes from immunoSEQ multiplex PCR, and its TCRdb copy is limited to in-frame clones, with some not included. The sample has about 58,000 clones, about 83% seen once. J is TRBJ1-5 and V is TRBV6-5, with 9 bases aligning to TRBD1. Sample: peripheral blood. The receptor was isolated from a man in his forties or fifties with active COVID-19. In DNA form, the CDR3 reads TGTGCCAGCAGTTCGACAGGGGGGAGCAATCAGCCCCAGCATTTT. This gives the protein CASSSTGGSNQPQHF.